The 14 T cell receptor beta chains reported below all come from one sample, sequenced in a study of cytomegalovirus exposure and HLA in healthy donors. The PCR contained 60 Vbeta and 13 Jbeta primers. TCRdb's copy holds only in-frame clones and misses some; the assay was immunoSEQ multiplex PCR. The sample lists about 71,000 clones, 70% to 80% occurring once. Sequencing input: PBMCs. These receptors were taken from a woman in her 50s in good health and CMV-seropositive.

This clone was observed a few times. The CDR3 reads CASSLSRGYEQYF. The CDR3 nucleotides read TGTGCCAGCAGTTTATCGAGGGGGTACGAGCAGTACTTC. The chain joins TRBV27 to TRBJ2-7; a weak D match, TRBD1 (6 bases). Trimming shortened V by 0 bases and J by 4 bases, and 7 bases separated the two germline ends. CDR3 size: 13 residues. Germline lookup yields CDR1 MNHEY and CDR2 SMNVEV (reference sequence).

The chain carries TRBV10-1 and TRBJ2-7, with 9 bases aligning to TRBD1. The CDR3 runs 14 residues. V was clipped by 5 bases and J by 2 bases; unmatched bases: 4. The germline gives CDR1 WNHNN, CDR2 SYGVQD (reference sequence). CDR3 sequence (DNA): TGCGCCAGCAGTCCCGGGACAGGGCCCTACGAGCAGTACTTC. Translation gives CASSPGTGPYEQYF.

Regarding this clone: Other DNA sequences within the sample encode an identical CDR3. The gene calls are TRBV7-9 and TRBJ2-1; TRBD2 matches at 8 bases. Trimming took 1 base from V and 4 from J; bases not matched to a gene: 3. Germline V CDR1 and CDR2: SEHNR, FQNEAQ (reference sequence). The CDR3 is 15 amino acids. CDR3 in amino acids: CASSLGASGYNEQFF. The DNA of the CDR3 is TGTGCCAGCAGCTTAGGGGCTAGCGGGTACAATGAGCAGTTCTTC.

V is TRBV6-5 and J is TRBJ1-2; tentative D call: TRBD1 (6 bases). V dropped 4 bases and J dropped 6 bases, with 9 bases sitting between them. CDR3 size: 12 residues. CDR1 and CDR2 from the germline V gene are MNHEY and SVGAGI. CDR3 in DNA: TGTGCCAGCAGTTGGCAGGGGAATGGCTACACCTTC. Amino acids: CASSWQGNGYTF.

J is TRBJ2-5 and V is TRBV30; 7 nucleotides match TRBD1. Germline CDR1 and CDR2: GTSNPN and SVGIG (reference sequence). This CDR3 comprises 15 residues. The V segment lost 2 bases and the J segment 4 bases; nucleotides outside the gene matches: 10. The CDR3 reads CAWSPLGGVGETQYF. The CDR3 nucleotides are TGTGCCTGGAGTCCTTTAGGGGGCGTTGGAGAGACCCAGTACTTC.

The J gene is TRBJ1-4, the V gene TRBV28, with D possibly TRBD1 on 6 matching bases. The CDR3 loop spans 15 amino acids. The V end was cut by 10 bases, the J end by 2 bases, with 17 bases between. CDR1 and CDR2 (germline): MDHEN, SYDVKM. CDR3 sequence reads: CAIRDSRGTNEKLFF. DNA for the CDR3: TGTGCCATCAGAGATTCGAGGGGGACTAATGAAAAACTGTTTTTT. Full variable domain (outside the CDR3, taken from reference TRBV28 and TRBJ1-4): DVKVTQSSRYLVKRTGEKVFLECVQDMDHENMFWYRQDPGLGLRLIYFSYDVKMKEKGDIPEGYSVSREKKERFSLILESASTNQTSMYLCAIRDSRGTNEKLFFGSGTQLSVL.

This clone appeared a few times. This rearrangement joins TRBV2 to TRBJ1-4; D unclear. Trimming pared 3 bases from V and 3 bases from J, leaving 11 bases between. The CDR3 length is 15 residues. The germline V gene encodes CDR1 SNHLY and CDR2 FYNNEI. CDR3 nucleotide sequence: TGTGCCAGCAGTGACACCATGGCGGCTAATGAAAAACTGTTTTTT. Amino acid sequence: CASSDTMAANEKLFF.

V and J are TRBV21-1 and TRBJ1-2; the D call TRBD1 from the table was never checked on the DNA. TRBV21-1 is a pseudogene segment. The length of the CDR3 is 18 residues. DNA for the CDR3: TGTGCCAGCAGCAAAGGTCTTGGCAGGGGGCGATTAGACTATGGCTACACCTTC. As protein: CASSKGLGRGRLDYGYTF.

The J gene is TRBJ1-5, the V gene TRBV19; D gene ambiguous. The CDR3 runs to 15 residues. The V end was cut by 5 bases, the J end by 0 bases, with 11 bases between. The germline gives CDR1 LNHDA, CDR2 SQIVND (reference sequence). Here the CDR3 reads CASSRIRLSNQPQHF. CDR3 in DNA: TGTGCCAGTAGTCGCATCAGACTTAGCAATCAGCCCCAGCATTTT.

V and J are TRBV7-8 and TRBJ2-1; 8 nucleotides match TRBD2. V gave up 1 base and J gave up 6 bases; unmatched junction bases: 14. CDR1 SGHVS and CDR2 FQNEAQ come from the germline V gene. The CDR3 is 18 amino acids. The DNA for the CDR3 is TGTGCCAGCAGCTTAGGGCCCCTCGTATTAGCGGGAACCAATGAGCAGTTCTTC. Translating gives CASSLGPLVLAGTNEQFF.

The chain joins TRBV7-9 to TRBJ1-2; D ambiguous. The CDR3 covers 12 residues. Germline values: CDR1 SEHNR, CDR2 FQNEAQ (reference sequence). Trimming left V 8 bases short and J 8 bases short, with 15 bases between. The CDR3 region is CASQEGSRGYTF. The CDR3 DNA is TGTGCCAGCCAGGAAGGGAGTAGGGGCTACACCTTC.

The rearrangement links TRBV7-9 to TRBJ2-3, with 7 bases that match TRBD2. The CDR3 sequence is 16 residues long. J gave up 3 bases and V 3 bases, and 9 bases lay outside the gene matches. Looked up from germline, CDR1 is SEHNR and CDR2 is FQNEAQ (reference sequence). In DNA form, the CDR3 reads TGTGCCAGCAGCTTGGGAGGGCCTTTTGAAACAGATACGCAGTATTTT. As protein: CASSLGGPFETDTQYF.

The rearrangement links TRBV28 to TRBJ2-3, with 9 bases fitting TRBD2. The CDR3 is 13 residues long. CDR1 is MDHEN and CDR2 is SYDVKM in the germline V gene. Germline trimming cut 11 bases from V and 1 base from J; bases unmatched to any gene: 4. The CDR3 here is CAGRLAGTDTQYF. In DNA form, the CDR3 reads TGTGCCGGGAGACTAGCGGGCACAGATACGCAGTATTTT. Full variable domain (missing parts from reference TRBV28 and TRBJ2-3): DVKVTQSSRYLVKRTGEKVFLECVQDMDHENMFWYRQDPGLGLRLIYFSYDVKMKEKGDIPEGYSVSREKKERFSLILESASTNQTSMYLCAGRLAGTDTQYFGPGTRLTVL.

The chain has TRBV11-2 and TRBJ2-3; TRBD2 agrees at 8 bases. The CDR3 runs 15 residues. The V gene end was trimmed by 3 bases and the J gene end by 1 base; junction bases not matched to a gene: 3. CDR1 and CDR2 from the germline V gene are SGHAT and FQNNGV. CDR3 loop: CASSLGSGGTDTQYF. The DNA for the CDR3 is TGTGCCAGCAGCTTGGGTAGCGGGGGCACAGATACGCAGTATTTT. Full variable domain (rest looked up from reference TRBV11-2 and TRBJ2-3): EAGVAQSPRYKIIEKRQSVAFWCNPISGHATLYWYQQILGQGPKLLIQFQNNGVVDDSQLPKDRFSAERLKGVDSTLKIQPAKLEDSAVYLCASSLGSGGTDTQYFGPGTRLTVL.